A selection of T cell receptor beta chains follows, all from one sample in a study of human T cells and chemical hapten exposure. In TCRdb, the RACE reads were re-called with MiXCR into one record per CDR3 protein. The table has 95,000 or so distinct CDR3 sequences, about an eighth seen once. Source: whole blood, taken in connection with sensitization to the hapten diphenylcyclopropenone (DPC). The receptors were gathered from a woman in her 40s with alopecia areata. Some clones in this sample may be carry-over from other donors' samples. Both conserved end residues are part of each CDR3.

TRBJ1-1 TRBV29-1 CSVENRHEAFF
TRBJ2-2 TRBV4-3 CASRGQGSTGELFF
TRBJ2-3 TRBV7-9 CASSFSPTSRGGTDTQYF
TRBJ2-7 TRBV3-1 CASSQAGGYEQYF
TRBJ2-7 TRBV20-1 CSAGPAGGPNEQYF
TRBJ2-1 TRBV29-1 CSVEDRRSYNEQFF
TRBJ1-3 TRBV6-2/TRBV6-3 CASSYIDRTTGNTIYF
TRBJ1-4 TRBV20-1 CSARDAGQGREKLFF
TRBJ1-2 TRBV28 CASSLTAYGYTF
TRBJ2-3 TRBV12-3/TRBV12-4 CASRRSRGGTTDTQYF
TRBJ2-5 TRBV24-1 CATSEGTVGQETQYF
TRBJ2-7 TRBV12-3/TRBV12-4 CASSLGAPAVRYEQYF
TRBJ1-3 TRBV28 CASPPKGAPGNTIYF
TRBJ1-4 TRBV6-5 CASSHNGATTGREKLFF
TRBJ1-3 TRBV9 CASSARPGYPSGNTIYF
TRBJ2-5 TRBV4-2 CASSQDAGGRGQETQYF
TRBJ1-3 TRBV7-2 CASSLAGRGGAGNTIYF
TRBJ1-1 TRBV9 CASSRLRGTEAFF
TRBJ2-2 TRBV6-2/TRBV6-3 CASSTRDRGTGELFF
TRBJ2-2 TRBV20-1 CSAGGRSAGELFF
TRBJ2-2 TRBV28 CASSLGGNTGELFF
TRBJ1-1 TRBV4-2 CASSQETLIGTEAFF
TRBJ1-5 TRBV6-2/TRBV6-3 CASSWDGNQPQHF
TRBJ1-4 TRBV12-3/TRBV12-4 CASSPDTGAVELFF
TRBJ2-2 TRBV2 CASRGLAPGELFF
TRBJ1-6 TRBV30 CAWSGPATYNSPLHF
TRBJ1-1 TRBV5-4 CASSLNQGYTGFF
TRBJ2-7 TRBV6-5 CASSRRDEQYF
TRBJ2-5 TRBV5-1 CASSRNGETQYF
TRBJ1-3 TRBV30 CAWSFISSGNTIYF
TRBJ1-2 TRBV20-1 CSARAWTGGDYGYTF
TRBJ2-2 TRBV28 CASSLHQGSGTGELFF
TRBJ2-3 TRBV28 CASTIGGVPTAQDTQYF
TRBJ1-2 TRBV4-3 CASSQDSGQNGYTF
TRBJ2-1 TRBV4-2 CASSQGLVGGVYNEQFF
TRBJ2-1 TRBV7-6 CASSSYRAEYNEQFF
TRBJ2-1 TRBV5-1 CASSLARDSYNEQFF
TRBJ2-1 TRBV20-1 CSASKLAGGNEQFF
TRBJ2-3 TRBV25-1 CASSDPQGGTTDTQYF
TRBJ2-1 TRBV4-2 CASSRSLAGGPSSYNEQFF
TRBJ1-5 TRBV10-3 CAISEDSTSNQPQHF
TRBJ2-1 TRBV28 CASSLAGTGNYNEQFF
TRBJ2-1 TRBV9 CASSAAGVASTYNEQFF
TRBJ2-5 TRBV7-2 CASGAGGPVETQYF
TRBJ2-3 TRBV6-1 CASSAPWAKAQYF
TRBJ2-1 TRBV11-3 CASSGQGAVYEQFF
TRBJ1-1 TRBV2 CASSVTGGANTEAFF
TRBJ2-3 TRBV9 CASSPQGSTDTQYF
TRBJ2-7 TRBV20-1 CSARAGTDHPYEQYF
TRBJ1-3 TRBV5-1 CASSSGTGGNTIYF
TRBJ2-5 TRBV27 CASSLSTRGETQYF
TRBJ2-5 TRBV9 CASSVSPGETQYF
TRBJ2-1 TRBV7-2 CASSLVRRAGGNEQFF
TRBJ2-7 TRBV13 CASSGRGGMYEQYF
TRBJ1-5 TRBV13 CASSTRDRKGQPQHF
TRBJ2-3 TRBV7-9 CASSPPRRDTSTDTQYF
TRBJ1-2 TRBV12-3/TRBV12-4 CASSFGSANNGYTF
TRBJ2-5 TRBV4-3 CASSQDLRGGGTQYF
TRBJ1-4 TRBV9 CASSPSPGTGGEKLFF
TRBJ2-7 TRBV20-1 CSARTGKSYEQYF